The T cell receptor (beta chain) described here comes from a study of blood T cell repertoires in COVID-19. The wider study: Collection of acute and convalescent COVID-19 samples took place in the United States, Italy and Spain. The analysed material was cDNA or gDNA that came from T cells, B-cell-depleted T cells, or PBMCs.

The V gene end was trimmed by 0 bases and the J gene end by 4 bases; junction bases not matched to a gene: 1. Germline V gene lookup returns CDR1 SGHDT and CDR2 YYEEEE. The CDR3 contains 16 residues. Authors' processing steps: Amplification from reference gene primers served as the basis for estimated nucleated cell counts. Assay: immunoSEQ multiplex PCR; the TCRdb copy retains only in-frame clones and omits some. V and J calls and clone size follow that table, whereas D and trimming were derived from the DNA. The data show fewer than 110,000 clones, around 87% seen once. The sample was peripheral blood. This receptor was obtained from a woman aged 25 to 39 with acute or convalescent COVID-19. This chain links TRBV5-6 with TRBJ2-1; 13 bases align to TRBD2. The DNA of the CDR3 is TGTGCCAGCAGCTTGGAGACTAGCGGGGGGTACAATGAGCAGTTCTTC. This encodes CASSLETSGGYNEQFF.